What follows is one T cell receptor beta chain and its context. The sample has other DNA sequences that encode this CDR3 too. Germline CDR1 and CDR2: SGHNT and YENEEA. Trimming pared 1 base from V and 1 base from J, leaving 4 bases between. The CDR3 is made up of 13 amino acids. This specimen belongs to a study of blood T cell repertoires in COVID-19. As for the study in general: Samples of COVID-19 (acute and convalescent) were obtained from the United States, Italy and Spain. In each case, the material was cDNA or gDNA derived from T cells, B-cell-depleted T cells, or PBMCs.

Clones were sequenced by immunoSEQ multiplex PCR, and TCRdb holds only the in-frame ones, with some missing. The repertoire includes about 50,000 clones, roughly nine tenths of them detected once, and about 29% sits in the top ten. The clonotype originates from a human donor in a cohort sampled during active COVID-19. The chain links TRBV11-3 to TRBJ1-1; D is undetermined. The sample was peripheral blood. DNA for the CDR3: TGTGCCAGCAGCTTAGGGAGGAACACTGAAGCTTTCTTT. Its protein product is CASSLGRNTEAFF. The full variable domain, rest sourced from reference TRBV11-3 and TRBJ1-1, is EAGVVQSPRYKIIEKKQPVAFWCNPISGHNTLYWYLQNLGQGPELLIRYENEEAVDDSQLPKDRFSAERLKGVDSTLKIQPAELGDSAVYLCASSLGRNTEAFFGQGTRLTVV.